The TCR beta chain described here comes from a study of vaccination effects on CD4 cells after COVID-19. Scientists isolated CD4+ T cells after a roughly 10-day culture period ended. Remarks on this clone: Its antigen remains unknown.

Between the trimmed V and J ends, which lost 3 bases and 3 bases, there was a span of 9 bases. This CDR3 spans 15 amino acids. The germline CDR1 and CDR2 sequences are LNHDA and SQIVND (reference sequence). The assay was immunoSEQ multiplex PCR, and TCRdb's table has in-frame clones only and misses some. This table holds about 37,000 clones, approximately 75% found once. The J gene is TRBJ2-6, the V gene TRBV19; D gene unclear. Sequencing was performed on CD4+ T cells from PBMCs cultured without peptide, taken before COVID-19 vaccination. The TCR originated in a human donor who received a COVID-19 vaccine. CDR3 region: CASSIGRGGANVLTF. The CDR3 bases are TGTGCCAGTAGTATTGGGCGTGGTGGGGCCAACGTCCTGACTTTC.